The 16 T cell receptor beta chains presented below share a single source sample, sequenced in a study of shared clonotypes between healthy human individuals. The protocol was immunoSEQ multiplex PCR, while the TCRdb copy is restricted to in-frame clones and leaves out a portion. The data contain hundreds of thousands of clones, 60% to 80% of them singletons. Specimen: memory CD4+ T cells sorted from blood. The subset: CD45RA-negative fraction. The receptors shown here come from a woman aged 25 to 39 in good health.

This clone was detected a few times. The chain couples TRBV10-3 to TRBJ1-2; D gene ambiguous. Germline values: CDR1 ENHRY, CDR2 SYGVKD. The germline V and J ends were trimmed by 7 bases and 0 bases, with 9 bases remaining between them. The CDR3 is 13 residues long. For the CDR3, the DNA is TGTGCCATCAAGTCCCCAGCTAACTATGGCTACACCTTC. This encodes CAIKSPANYGYTF.

CDR3: CASSLSWGAPNTGELFF. The DNA of the CDR3 is TGCGCCAGCAGCTTATCGTGGGGGGCCCCGAACACCGGGGAGCTGTTTTTT. The chain is built from TRBV5-1 and TRBJ2-2; D is possibly TRBD1 or TRBD2 (6 bases each). The CDR3 is 17 residues long. Trimming stripped 2 bases from V and 0 bases from J, with 14 bases between. Germline lookup yields CDR1 SGHRS and CDR2 YFSETQ.

For this clone: Different DNA sequences within this sample yield the same CDR3. The J gene is TRBJ2-7, the V gene TRBV5-1, with D possibly TRBD1 on 6 matching bases. The CDR3 covers 13 residues. Trimming pared 4 bases from V and 3 bases from J, leaving 11 bases between. Looked up from germline, CDR1 is SGHRS and CDR2 is YFSETQ. This chain's CDR3 is CASSGSGDYEQYF. Here the CDR3 DNA reads TGCGCCAGCAGCGGATCAGGGGACTACGAGCAGTACTTC. Filled out from reference TRBV5-1 and TRBJ2-7, the complete variable domain reads KAGVTQTPRYLIKTRGQQVTLSCSPISGHRSVSWYQQTPGQGLQFLFEYFSETQRNKGNFPGRFSGRQFSNSRSEMNVSTLELGDSALYLCASSGSGDYEQYFGPGTRLTVT.

This clone has a count of ten or more. This CDR3 is also generated by other DNA sequences in the sample. The chain couples TRBV30 to TRBJ2-3; 11 bases agree with TRBD2. The CDR3 loop spans 15 amino acids. The V segment lost 1 base and the J segment 2 bases; nucleotides outside the gene matches: 2. Germline V gene lookup returns CDR1 GTSNPN and CDR2 SVGIG (reference sequence). The CDR3 spells CAWSGTSGYTDTQYF. DNA of the CDR3: TGTGCCTGGAGTGGGACTAGCGGGTACACAGATACGCAGTATTTT. Drawing the rest from reference TRBV30 and TRBJ2-3, the complete variable domain is SQTIHQWPATLVQPVGSPLSLECTVEGTSNPNLYWYRQAAGRGLQLLFYSVGIGQISSEVPQNLSASRPQDRQFILSSKKLLLSDSGFYLCAWSGTSGYTDTQYFGPGTRLTVL.

The rearrangement joins TRBV4-1 to TRBJ2-7; D gene unclear. Between the trimmed V and J ends, which lost 8 bases and 0 bases, there was a span of 11 bases. Germline CDR1 is MGHRA and CDR2 is YSYEKL. The CDR3 is 13 amino acids. For the CDR3, the DNA is TGCGCCAGCTCTCAGAGGAGCTCCTACGAGCAGTACTTC. Translation gives CASSQRSSYEQYF.

V usage is TRBV28 and J usage is TRBJ2-1; TRBD2 matches 7 bases. This CDR3 has 15 residues. Per germline, CDR1 MDHEN and CDR2 SYDVKM. The V and J ends lost 5 bases and 7 bases, in that order; junction bases with no gene match: 11. CDR3 protein: CASSHRRAGANEQFF. The CDR3 nucleotides read TGTGCCAGCAGTCACCGCCGGGCGGGAGCAAATGAGCAGTTCTTC. Drawing the rest from reference TRBV28 and TRBJ2-1, the complete variable domain is DVKVTQSSRYLVKRTGEKVFLECVQDMDHENMFWYRQDPGLGLRLIYFSYDVKMKEKGDIPEGYSVSREKKERFSLILESASTNQTSMYLCASSHRRAGANEQFFGPGTRLTVL.

The rearrangement links TRBV11-2 to TRBJ1-3; unclear D gene. V was trimmed by 5 bases and J by 0 bases, leaving 5 bases between them. CDR3 length equals 13 residues. The germline CDR1 and CDR2 sequences are SGHAT and FQNNGV. The CDR3 nucleotides are TGTGCCAGCAGCCCAGACTCTGGAAACACCATATATTTT. This encodes CASSPDSGNTIYF.

The chain joins TRBV5-8 to TRBJ2-7, with unresolved D. Trimming removed 5 bases from V and 1 base from J, with 13 bases in between. This CDR3 is 14 amino acids long. The germline V gene has CDR1 SGHTS and CDR2 YDEGEE. CDR3 sequence: CASRSVGRSYEQYF. The CDR3 DNA reads TGTGCCAGCAGAAGCGTTGGTCGGTCCTACGAGCAGTACTTC.

V is TRBV19 and J is TRBJ1-4, with D possibly being TRBD1 (5 bases). This CDR3 contains 15 residues. V lost 5 bases and J lost 0, with 10 bases in between. Germline-derived CDR1 and CDR2 are LNHDA and SQIVND (reference sequence). CDR3 sequence: CASSWGTPTNEKLFF. The CDR3 DNA follows: TGTGCCAGTAGTTGGGGCACCCCAACTAATGAAAAACTGTTTTTT.

Concerning this clone: Other nucleotide sequences from this sample produce the same CDR3. This chain joins TRBV27 and TRBJ1-3, with D unclear. This CDR3 contains 13 residues. Per the germline V gene, CDR1 is MNHEY and CDR2 is SMNVEV (reference sequence). Trimming stripped 2 bases from V and 3 bases from J, with 5 bases between. The CDR3 region has the DNA TGTGCCAGCAGTTTAAATAGTGGAAACACCATATATTTT. Protein product: CASSLNSGNTIYF.

In its sample, this clone was seen a few times. V gene TRBV6-1 combines with J gene TRBJ2-5; 9 nucleotides line up with TRBD2. V lost 2 bases, J lost 2 bases, and 3 bases stayed unmatched. CDR1 is MNHNS, CDR2 SASEGT, per germline. CDR3 length equals 15 residues. CDR3: CASSEWTSAQETQYF. The CDR3 DNA reads as TGTGCCAGCAGTGAATGGACTAGCGCTCAAGAGACCCAGTACTTC.

The chain is built from TRBV19 and TRBJ2-5, with D uncertain. V shed 3 bases and J shed 2 bases, with 13 bases lying between them. This CDR3 is 15 amino acids long. Germline V lookup: CDR1 LNHDA, CDR2 SQIVND (reference sequence). Here the CDR3 DNA reads TGTGCCAGTAGTATGATTGGGTCGGAACAAGAGACCCAGTACTTC. Protein product: CASSMIGSEQETQYF.

Note on this clone: The sample contains more than one DNA sequence encoding this CDR3. The chain employs TRBV5-1 and TRBJ1-3, with TRBD1 as a possible D gene (5 bases). Trimming removed 3 bases from V and 4 bases from J, with 11 bases in between. This CDR3 spans 14 amino acids. The germline V gene has CDR1 SGHRS and CDR2 YFSETQ. CDR3 nucleotide sequence: TGCGCCAGCAGCTACGGGACGGAAGGAAACACCATATATTTT. As protein: CASSYGTEGNTIYF.

The V gene is TRBV27, the J gene TRBJ2-7, with D unclear. V lost 3 bases and J lost 0, with 9 bases in between. The CDR3 covers 14 residues. Germline assignment: CDR1 MNHEY and CDR2 SMNVEV (reference sequence). The CDR3 reads CASSLRLLSYEQYF. The CDR3 DNA sequence: TGTGCCAGCAGTTTGCGTCTTCTCTCCTACGAGCAGTACTTC.

This clone has only a few counts. The chain uses TRBV6-1 and TRBJ1-2, with 8 nucleotides matching TRBD1. The CDR3 is 14 residues long. V dropped 8 bases and J dropped 3; count of bases not matched to a gene: 8. Germline V CDR1 and CDR2: MNHNS, SASEGT. CDR3 region: CASGDQGAYYGYTF. The CDR3 DNA follows: TGTGCCAGCGGAGATCAGGGGGCATACTATGGCTACACCTTC.

The chain couples TRBV28 to TRBJ2-7, with D uncertain. Trimming pared 4 bases from V and 4 bases from J, leaving 26 bases between. The CDR3 consists of 18 residues. CDR1 is MDHEN, CDR2 SYDVKM, per germline. Here the CDR3 DNA reads TGTGCCAGCAGTTCGTTCGCCCCTCTCGTCTACAGTAAATACGAGCAGTACTTC. This translates into CASSSFAPLVYSKYEQYF. The complete variable domain, with remaining parts taken from reference TRBV28 and TRBJ2-7, reads DVKVTQSSRYLVKRTGEKVFLECVQDMDHENMFWYRQDPGLGLRLIYFSYDVKMKEKGDIPEGYSVSREKKERFSLILESASTNQTSMYLCASSSFAPLVYSKYEQYFGPGTRLTVT.